The source of this TCR beta chain is a study of human T cells and chemical hapten exposure. General study results and limits: Once DPC sensitization occurred, TCRs above 1 in 1000 frequency showed no change.

Unique molecular identifiers were affixed to discrete cDNA molecules within the library. TCRdb passed the 5' RACE reads through MiXCR, listing each CDR3 protein once. The sample carries about 140,000 distinct CDR3 sequences, 3.5% to 5% recorded once. This clonotype came up many times. Its antigen is not identified. It was from unfractionated whole blood that total RNA was extracted. This CDR3 contains 12 residues. Per germline, CDR1 SQVTM and CDR2 ANQGSEA. Trimming shortened V by 7 bases and J by 0 bases, and 9 bases separated the two germline ends. V is TRBV29-1 and J is TRBJ1-1, with D perhaps TRBD1 (6 bases). This TCR was sampled from a female donor in good health. In nucleotides, the CDR3 is TGCAGCGCCGGGACACTGAACACTGAAGCTTTCTTT. As protein: CSAGTLNTEAFF.